This T cell receptor beta chain was obtained from a study of radiation and T cells in renal cell carcinoma. Broader study findings: Baseline intratumoral clonotype presence is unknown without pretreatment biopsies.

This CDR3 region has 12 residues. Per germline, CDR1 MNHNS and CDR2 SASEGT. The germline V and J ends were trimmed by 6 bases and 1 base, with 6 bases remaining between them. About this clone itself: Antigen specificity is unknown.

Time point defined: baseline pretreatment blood. Treatment described: 15 Gy SBRT to primary tumor, nephrectomy 4 weeks later. Clear cell pathology was present in this patient's renal cell carcinoma. This table comes from immunoSEQ multiplex PCR, and its TCRdb copy is limited to in-frame clones, with some not included. The sample lists approximately 63,000 clones; 60% to 85% were seen once. The chain carries TRBV6-1 and TRBJ2-5, with D maybe TRBD2 (5 bases). Material: blood, obtained from a patient whose treatment included radiotherapy and nephrectomy. This TCR derives from a man aged 60 to 69 with renal cell carcinoma. CDR3 loop: CASRSGQETQYF. The CDR3 DNA is TGTGCCAGCAGGAGCGGCCAAGAGACCCAGTACTTC.